One sample yielded the 26 T cell receptor beta chains listed below, sequenced in a study of control samples from healthy donors and cancer patients. Assay used: immunoSEQ multiplex PCR; TCRdb lists only in-frame clones, some missing. The table has about 120,000 clones, about 93% seen once. The sequenced sample consisted of blood. The receptors here all came from a man under 40 in good health.

The chain employs TRBV5-7 and TRBJ2-7; perhaps TRBD1 as D (5 bases). TRBV5-7 is an open reading frame, and its role is uncertain. This CDR3 has 14 residues. With 4 bases removed from V and 5 bases from J, the gap between germline ends came to 16 bases. Written as DNA, the CDR3 is TGTGCCAGCAGCACACAAGGGTGGGGCCACGAGCAGTACGTC. Protein: CASSTQGWGHEQYV.

This clone was counted between two and nine times. The V call is TRBV7-2, the J call TRBJ2-5, with D perhaps given as TRBD1 or TRBD2 (5 bases each). The germline CDR1 and CDR2 sequences are SGHTA and FQGNSA. The CDR3 is 16 residues long. Trimming shortened V by 7 bases and J by 2 bases, and 20 bases separated the two germline ends. For the CDR3, the DNA is TGTGCCAGCATCCCCGGGACCAGACTAAATCAAGAGACCCAGTACTTC. Encoded protein: CASIPGTRLNQETQYF.

This chain links TRBV6-6 with TRBJ1-4; D uncertain. The CDR3 totals 15 residues. Germline V gene lookup returns CDR1 MNHNY and CDR2 SVGAGI (reference sequence). Trimming cost V 4 bases and J 5 bases, with 14 bases left between them. CDR3 residues: CASSFNFDGNEKLFF. CDR3 nucleotides: TGTGCCAGCAGTTTCAATTTCGACGGGAATGAAAAACTGTTTTTT.

V and J are TRBV5-6 and TRBJ1-2; TRBD1 matches at 7 bases. The CDR3 has 14 amino acids. V lost 4 bases to trimming and J lost 3 bases; unmatched junction nucleotides: 6. Germline CDR1 reads SGHDT; CDR2 reads YYEEEE. The CDR3 is CASSRGQPYYGYTF. The DNA of the CDR3 is TGTGCCAGCAGCCGGGGACAGCCATACTATGGCTACACCTTC.

The chain links TRBV19 to TRBJ1-1; D call uncertain. The CDR3 sequence is 12 residues long. CDR1 is LNHDA, CDR2 SQIVND, per germline (reference sequence). V was cut by 9 bases and J by 5 bases, with 13 bases left in between. Written as DNA, the CDR3 is TGTGCCAGCGCGCAGTGGGGTACTGAAGCTTTCTTT. It codes for CASAQWGTEAFF.

The J gene is TRBJ2-2, the V gene TRBV5-6, with 7 bases fitting TRBD1. The V and J ends lost 1 base and 7 bases, in that order; junction bases with no gene match: 4. CDR1 is SGHDT, CDR2 YYEEEE, per germline. The CDR3 extends over 14 amino acids. The CDR3 DNA reads as TGTGCCAGCAGCTTGACGGGACAGAGCGGGGAGCTGTTTTTT. Residues: CASSLTGQSGELFF.

V is TRBV7-9 and J is TRBJ2-7; no firm D call. CDR3 length equals 11 residues. Trimming took 5 bases from V and 9 from J, leaving 11 bases between them. Germline-derived CDR1 and CDR2 are SEHNR and FQNEAQ (reference sequence). This chain's CDR3 is CASSQTEVQYF. CDR3 coding DNA: TGTGCCAGCAGCCAAACAGAAGTGCAGTACTTC. Full variable domain (missing parts from reference TRBV7-9 and TRBJ2-7): DTGVSQNPRHKITKRGQNVTFRCDPISEHNRLYWYRQTLGQGPEFLTYFQNEAQLEKSRLLSDRFSAERPKGSFSTLEIQRTEQGDSAMYLCASSQTEVQYFGPGTRLTVT.

V and J are TRBV27 and TRBJ1-1; D remains unclear. This CDR3 is 15 amino acids long. V was trimmed by 5 bases and J by 0 bases, leaving 13 bases between them. CDR1 is MNHEY, CDR2 SMNVEV, per germline (reference sequence). CDR3 region: CASSRRPSMNTEAFF. For the CDR3, the DNA is TGTGCCAGCAGTCGACGGCCGAGCATGAACACTGAAGCTTTCTTT.

This chain uses TRBV4-1 with TRBJ1-1; 10 bases line up with TRBD1. The CDR3 totals 15 residues. CDR1 and CDR2 (germline): MGHRA, YSYEKL. V gave up 8 bases and J gave up 6 bases; unmatched junction bases: 12. The CDR3 DNA reads TGCGCCAGCGAGCCGGGACAGGGGAGTTTCGCTGAAGCTTTCTTT. Amino acid sequence: CASEPGQGSFAEAFF.

This chain links TRBV3-1 (or the pseudogene TRBV3-2) with TRBJ1-2; no firm D call. CDR1 and CDR2 from the germline V gene are LGHDT and YNNKEL (reference sequence). The V end was cut by 0 bases, the J end by 1 base, with 12 bases between. The length of the CDR3 is 16 residues. The CDR3 here is CASSQDQDRFNYGYTF. CDR3 DNA sequence: TGTGCCAGCAGCCAAGATCAGGATCGCTTTAACTATGGCTACACCTTC.

This rearrangement joins TRBV18 to TRBJ2-5; the D is unclear. The CDR3 extends over 14 amino acids. Germline CDR1 and CDR2: KGHSH and LQKENI. Between the trimmed V and J ends, which lost 1 base and 4 bases, there was a span of 10 bases. The CDR3 loop reads CASSPREGLETQYF. Here the CDR3 DNA reads TGTGCCAGCTCACCACGAGAAGGGTTAGAGACCCAGTACTTC.

J is TRBJ2-6 and V is TRBV10-2, with D uncertain. CDR3 size: 17 residues. Germline CDR1 and CDR2: WSHSY and SAAADI. Between the trimmed V and J ends, which lost 8 bases and 0 bases, there was a span of 17 bases. The CDR3 DNA follows: TGCGCCAGCCGGGCCCGATCGGGTTCCTCTGGGGCCAACGTCCTGACTTTC. The encoded protein is CASRARSGSSGANVLTF.

This clone was seen more than once but under ten times. The chain recombines TRBV6-6 with TRBJ1-5, with 11 bases matching TRBD1. CDR3 length: 14 residues. CDR1 is MNHNY and CDR2 is SVGAGI in the germline V gene (reference sequence). After removal of 7 bases from V and 4 bases from J, the junction contained 3 bases not matched to a gene. DNA for the CDR3: TGTGCCAGCAACCGGGACAGGGGGAATCAGCCCCAGCATTTT. Translation: CASNRDRGNQPQHF.

The J gene is TRBJ2-3, the V gene TRBV24-1; TRBD2 aligns across 7 bases. Germline V gives CDR1 KGHDR, CDR2 SFDVKD. The CDR3 is 14 amino acids. V was pared by 2 bases and J by 4 bases, with 2 bases of the junction left unmatched. As DNA, the CDR3 is TGTGCCACCAGTGATTGGGAGGGGTCAGATACGCAGTATTTT. Its translation: CATSDWEGSDTQYF.

The chain is built from TRBV18 and TRBJ1-6, with D possibly being TRBD1 (5 bases). This CDR3 has 15 residues. V dropped 3 bases and J dropped 6 bases, with 12 bases sitting between them. From germline, CDR1 is KGHSH and CDR2 LQKENI. The CDR3 loop is CASSPGFQGNSPLHF. In nucleotides, the CDR3 is TGTGCCAGCTCACCGGGGTTCCAGGGTAATTCACCCCTCCACTTT.

This chain links TRBV5-4 with TRBJ1-2; 9 bases match TRBD1. V lost 0 bases to trimming and J lost 6 bases; unmatched junction nucleotides: 6. The CDR3 is made up of 15 amino acids. CDR1 SGHNT and CDR2 YYREEE come from the germline V gene (reference sequence). In DNA form, the CDR3 reads TGTGCCAGCAGCTTGGCCCAACAGGGGGCGGATGGCTACACCTTC. Translating gives CASSLAQQGADGYTF.

The V and J genes are TRBV5-6 and TRBJ1-2; D call uncertain. Germline assignment: CDR1 SGHDT and CDR2 YYEEEE. V was trimmed by 0 bases and J by 1 base, leaving 7 bases between them. The CDR3 contains 14 residues. CDR3 nucleotide sequence: TGTGCCAGCAGCTTGGCCAGGCTTAACTATGGCTACACCTTC. Protein sequence: CASSLARLNYGYTF.

The chain combines TRBV12-3 or TRBV12-4 with TRBJ2-5; D is unclear. The CDR3 loop spans 13 amino acids. Trimming stripped 6 bases from V and 5 bases from J, with 13 bases between. The CDR3 is CASSPHWGETQYF. CDR3 coding DNA: TGTGCCAGCAGCCCGCACTGGGGTGAGACCCAGTACTTC.

The V gene is TRBV28, the J gene TRBJ1-3, with D tentatively TRBD1 (5 bases). The length of the CDR3 is 16 residues. V was pared by 2 bases and J by 0 bases, with 11 bases between. Germline V CDR1 and CDR2: MDHEN, SYDVKM. CDR3 DNA: TGTGCCAGCAGTTTAGGGGGAAGATACTCTGGAAACACCATATATTTT. This gives the protein CASSLGGRYSGNTIYF.

This sequence joins TRBV7-2 and TRBJ2-5, with 10 bases fitting TRBD1. The CDR3 contains 14 residues. The germline CDR1 and CDR2 sequences are SGHTA and FQGNSA. V trimming: 6 bases; J trimming: 5 bases; junction bases outside the gene matches: 6. In DNA form, the CDR3 reads TGTGCCAGCAGTCCGGGACAGGGGAGGGAGACCCAGTACTTC. Encoded protein: CASSPGQGRETQYF.

The chain joins TRBV7-9 to TRBJ2-7, with no clear D. V lost 5 bases and J lost 4, with 9 bases in between. Germline V gives CDR1 SEHNR, CDR2 FQNEAQ (reference sequence). There are 12 residues in the CDR3. The CDR3 DNA follows: TGTGCCAGCAGCCTGCACCCATACGAGCAGTACTTC. Its protein is CASSLHPYEQYF.

This clone was found once. The chain uses TRBV27 and TRBJ2-2, with D possibly called TRBD1 or TRBD2 (5 bases each). With 6 bases removed from V and 6 bases from J, the gap between germline ends came to 11 bases. Germline CDR1 is MNHEY and CDR2 is SMNVEV (reference sequence). The CDR3 has 13 amino acids. The CDR3 sequence: CASSHLGAGELFF. The CDR3 nucleotides are TGTGCCAGCAGCCATCTGGGGGCCGGGGAGCTGTTTTTT.

The V call is TRBV6-5, the J call TRBJ2-3, with 7 bases identical to TRBD1. CDR3 length: 14 residues. CDR1 is MNHEY, CDR2 SVGAGI, per germline. The ends lost 6 bases at V and 4 bases at J; junction bases unmatched: 7. The CDR3 DNA follows: TGTGCCAGCAGCCGCGACCAGGGGGCAGATACGCAGTATTTT. Its protein product is CASSRDQGADTQYF.

The chain joins TRBV2 to TRBJ1-1, with D perhaps matching TRBD1 (5 bases). V lost 6 bases and J 0 bases, leaving 11 bases between the germline ends. This CDR3 has 14 amino acids. Germline assignment: CDR1 SNHLY and CDR2 FYNNEI. CDR3: CASRLRTMNTEAFF. The CDR3 nucleotides are TGTGCCAGCAGACTCCGGACAATGAACACTGAAGCTTTCTTT. Filled out from reference TRBV2 and TRBJ1-1, the complete variable domain reads EPEVTQTPSHQVTQMGQEVILRCVPISNHLYFYWYRQILGQKVEFLVSFYNNEISEKSEIFDDQFSVERPDGSNFTLKIRSTKLEDSAMYFCASRLRTMNTEAFFGQGTRLTVV.

This clone was detected once. This rearrangement joins TRBV5-5 to TRBJ1-4; D is possibly TRBD1 (5 bases). The CDR3 spans 15 residues. Germline values: CDR1 SGHKS, CDR2 YYEKEE (reference sequence). V shed 4 bases and J shed 10 bases, with 20 bases lying between them. The CDR3 coding sequence is TGTGCCAGCAGCCTTTCGGGGACCCTACGCGGAAAACTGTTTTTT. It specifies CASSLSGTLRGKLFF.

The chain combines TRBV6-5 with TRBJ1-6; perhaps TRBD1 as D (5 bases). Germline assignment: CDR1 MNHEY and CDR2 SVGAGI. This CDR3 has 15 amino acids. V gave up 8 bases and J gave up 9 bases, with 20 bases separating them. CDR3 bases: TGTGCCAGCTTGCCGAAGGACAAAAGAGGTTCACCCCTCCACTTT. Translating gives CASLPKDKRGSPLHF.